This entry lists 26 T cell receptor beta chains sequenced from one sample in a study of T cells after yellow fever vaccination. MiXCR, run by TCRdb on the 5' RACE reads, gives a single entry per CDR3 protein. The data contain about 400,000 distinct CDR3 sequences, around 10% of them seen just once; the ten biggest clones take up roughly 18%. This sample comprised PBMCs, obtained on the day of the first yellow fever vaccination. These receptors all come from a man aged 18 to 30 who received the YFV17D yellow fever vaccine.

The V call is TRBV10-3, the J call TRBJ2-5; D is unresolved. Trimming left V 3 bases short and J 7 bases short, with 6 bases between. Germline-derived CDR1 and CDR2 are ENHRY and SYGVKD. CDR3 length: 11 amino acids. CDR3 in amino acids: CAISEDGTQYF. The CDR3 region has the DNA TGTGCCATCAGTGAAGATGGGACCCAGTACTTC.

This clonotype was counted many times. The chain joins TRBV3-1 to TRBJ1-2, with D possibly TRBD1 on 5 matching bases. CDR3 length: 12 amino acids. Germline assignment: CDR1 LGHDT and CDR2 YNNKEL (reference sequence). V was pared by 1 base and J by 8 bases, with 8 bases between. CDR3: CASSQGGEGYTF. As DNA, the CDR3 is TGTGCCAGCAGCCAAGGAGGGGAAGGCTACACCTTC.

This chain joins TRBV2 and TRBJ2-5; 10 bases fit TRBD2. The CDR3 extends over 14 amino acids. V shed 7 bases, J shed 5 bases, and the junction held 7 bases outside the gene matches. Germline V CDR1 and CDR2: SNHLY, FYNNEI. The CDR3 DNA is TGTGCCAGCAACAGCGGGGGGGCCTGGGAGACCCAGTACTTC. Protein product: CASNSGGAWETQYF.

This clonotype showed up many times. The chain combines TRBV27 with TRBJ1-6; D gene ambiguous. Germline values: CDR1 MNHEY, CDR2 SMNVEV (reference sequence). V gave up 6 bases and J gave up 9 bases, with 12 bases separating them. The CDR3 contains 13 residues. Here the CDR3 reads CASSFGYSSPLHF. DNA of the CDR3: TGTGCCAGCAGCTTCGGATACTCTTCACCCCTCCACTTT.

This clonotype has a count of ten or more. This chain uses TRBV5-5 with TRBJ1-1; D is uncertain. With 1 base removed from V and 1 base from J, the gap between germline ends came to 11 bases. CDR1 and CDR2 from the germline V gene are SGHKS and YYEKEE (reference sequence). This CDR3 has 15 residues. CDR3 bases: TGTGCCAGCAGCTTGACCGGCCCAGCGAACACTGAAGCTTTCTTT. This gives the protein CASSLTGPANTEAFF.

Ten or more counts support this clonotype. The chain carries TRBV5-1 and TRBJ2-5; D is unclear. Germline V lookup: CDR1 SGHRS, CDR2 YFSETQ. V was clipped by 5 bases and J by 2 bases, with 7 bases between them. The CDR3 totals 12 residues. CDR3 residues: CASSHGQETQYF. CDR3 in DNA: TGCGCCAGCAGTCACGGACAAGAGACCCAGTACTTC.

The V and J genes are TRBV6-5 and TRBJ1-5; D is perhaps TRBD1 (6 bases). The CDR3 is 15 residues long. Between the trimmed V and J ends, which lost 5 bases and 6 bases, there was a span of 17 bases. Per germline, CDR1 MNHEY and CDR2 SVGAGI. CDR3 DNA sequence: TGTGCCAGCAGTAACCGACACGCGACAGGTCAGCCCCAGCATTTT. It is translated as CASSNRHATGQPQHF.

This clonotype was recorded a few times. This rearrangement joins TRBV12-3 or TRBV12-4 to TRBJ1-1, with TRBD1 matching 7 bases. The CDR3 contains 16 residues. V dropped 5 bases and J dropped 0; count of bases not matched to a gene: 9. The CDR3 DNA sequence: TGTGCCAGCAGTGAGACAGGGTTCGTCGTGAACACTGAAGCTTTCTTT. Translating it yields CASSETGFVVNTEAFF.

This clonotype was seen ten or more times. The chain couples TRBV19 to TRBJ2-1, with TRBD2 identical over 8 bases. Germline CDR1 is LNHDA and CDR2 is SQIVND (reference sequence). Trimming at V came to 3 bases and at J to 4 bases, leaving 2 bases not matched to a gene. This CDR3 spans 14 amino acids. The CDR3 protein is CASSIGGGYNEQFF. DNA for the CDR3: TGTGCCAGTAGTATTGGCGGGGGGTACAATGAGCAGTTCTTC.

The count of this clonotype is one. The CDR3 region has the DNA TGTGCCAGCAGTGATAGGGGCAGGGGTTCTTTTTTCTGGGCCAACGTCCTGACTTTC. Its translation: CASSDRGRGSFFWANVLTF. The chain is built from TRBV6-1 and TRBJ2-6, with a possible D match to TRBD1 (6 bases). V dropped 3 bases and J dropped 5 bases, with 23 bases sitting between them. Germline V gene lookup returns CDR1 MNHNS and CDR2 SASEGT. The CDR3 has 19 amino acids.

This clonotype has just a few counts. The rearrangement uses TRBV6-5 and TRBJ2-1; D possibly uses TRBD1 or TRBD2 (5 bases each). The CDR3 is made up of 11 amino acids. Looked up from germline, CDR1 is MNHEY and CDR2 is SVGAGI. Trimming cost V 8 bases and J 12 bases, with 14 bases left between them. CDR3 amino acids: CASEEGRVQFF. The CDR3 nucleotides are TGTGCCAGCGAAGAGGGACGTGTGCAGTTCTTC.

This clonotype turned up a few times. This chain links TRBV12-3 or TRBV12-4 with TRBJ2-1, with 8 bases that match TRBD2. V lost 5 bases to trimming and J lost 7 bases; unmatched junction nucleotides: 16. The CDR3 extends over 17 amino acids. The CDR3 DNA follows: TGTGCCAGCAGTCCCGATGGAGCGGGGGCCGAAGGAAATGAGCAGTTCTTC. This codes for CASSPDGAGAEGNEQFF.

This clonotype has ten or more counts. The gene calls are TRBV20-1 and TRBJ1-2; D is unresolved. The CDR3 covers 13 residues. From germline, CDR1 is DFQATT and CDR2 SNEGSKA (reference sequence). Trimming took 6 bases from V and 6 from J, leaving 17 bases between them. In DNA, the CDR3 is TGCAGTGCCCTGATGGGGAGGACGGATGGCTACACCTTC. Its protein product is CSALMGRTDGYTF.

The rearrangement joins TRBV12-3 or TRBV12-4 to TRBJ2-2, with 7 nucleotides matching TRBD2. This CDR3 spans 16 amino acids. Losses at the gene ends were 7 bases for V and 5 bases for J; bases not matched to a gene: 13. For the CDR3, the DNA is TGTGCCAGCAACGCCCTGAGGAGGGAGGGTACCGGGGAGCTGTTTTTT. It translates to CASNALRREGTGELFF.

The rearrangement joins TRBV29-1 to TRBJ1-2; 9 positions agree with TRBD1. With 6 bases clipped from V and 4 bases from J, the junction kept 6 bases outside the gene matches. Germline V CDR1 and CDR2: SQVTM, ANQGSEA. The CDR3 covers 13 residues. The CDR3 reads CSVPTGGIYGYTF. In DNA, the CDR3 is TGCAGCGTCCCGACAGGGGGGATCTATGGCTACACCTTC.

This clonotype was recorded a few times. V gene TRBV12-3 or TRBV12-4 combines with J gene TRBJ2-2; TRBD1 agrees at 7 bases. Trimming at V came to 4 bases and at J to 6 bases, leaving 8 bases not matched to a gene. The CDR3 totals 15 residues. The CDR3 sequence: CASSSTGYFAGELFF. CDR3 coding DNA: TGTGCCAGCAGTTCGACAGGGTACTTCGCCGGGGAGCTGTTTTTT.

The CDR3 here is CSARSGGAGTDTQYF. In DNA form, the CDR3 reads TGCAGTGCTCGTAGCGGGGGGGCGGGCACAGATACGCAGTATTTT. The chain joins TRBV20-1 to TRBJ2-3, with 11 bases aligning to TRBD2. This CDR3 is built from 15 residues. CDR1 is DFQATT, CDR2 SNEGSKA, per germline (reference sequence). Trimming at V came to 5 bases and at J to 1 base, leaving 5 bases not matched to a gene.

This clonotype was found many times. The chain couples TRBV7-2 to TRBJ2-4; D might be TRBD2 (5 bases). The CDR3 loop spans 11 amino acids. The V end was cut by 5 bases, the J end by 9 bases, with 8 bases between. From germline, CDR1 is SGHTA and CDR2 FQGNSA. The CDR3 DNA follows: TGTGCCAGCAGCATTGGAGGCATTCAGTACTTC. Translation gives CASSIGGIQYF.

This clonotype has just a few counts. The chain is built from TRBV19 and TRBJ1-3; no definite D call. V lost 3 bases to trimming and J lost 2 bases, with 11 bases between them. Germline V CDR1 and CDR2: LNHDA, SQIVND (reference sequence). This CDR3 contains 15 residues. The CDR3 DNA sequence: TGTGCCAGTAGTATTGGTACCTCCCCTGGAAACACCATATATTTT. This gives the protein CASSIGTSPGNTIYF.

This clonotype was seen many times. The V gene is TRBV5-5, the J gene TRBJ2-3, with D unresolved. Germline CDR1 reads SGHKS; CDR2 reads YYEKEE (reference sequence). The CDR3 has 17 residues. V was clipped by 1 base and J by 0 bases, with 15 bases between them. This chain's CDR3 is CASSLRLGALSTDTQYF. In nucleotides, the CDR3 is TGTGCCAGCAGCTTGCGGCTTGGCGCCCTCAGCACAGATACGCAGTATTTT.

Concerning this clonotype itself: At one end the junction does not follow the germline gene, possibly because of a read error. This chain uses TRBV20-1 with TRBJ1-4; TRBD1 is a possible D gene (5 bases). The germline gives CDR1 DFQATT, CDR2 SNEGSKA (reference sequence). The CDR3 consists of 15 residues. In DNA form, the CDR3 reads TGCTGTGCTAGAGTCACGGCAGGGCCTAATGAAAAACTGTTTTTT. Protein product: CCARVTAGPNEKLFF.

This clonotype was detected only a few times. This chain uses TRBV20-1 with TRBJ1-3; tentative D call: TRBD1 (5 bases). This CDR3 comprises 16 residues. The germline V gene encodes CDR1 DFQATT and CDR2 SNEGSKA (reference sequence). The V and J ends lost 3 bases and 0 bases respectively, with 15 bases between them. The CDR3 DNA reads as TGCAGTGCTAGGACACAGACAGCCTACTCTGGAAACACCATATATTTT. Translating it yields CSARTQTAYSGNTIYF.

The chain links TRBV5-5 to TRBJ2-7, with D tentatively TRBD2 (7 bases). Per the germline V gene, CDR1 is SGHKS and CDR2 is YYEKEE (reference sequence). The CDR3 is made up of 16 amino acids. V was trimmed by 3 bases and J by 2 bases, leaving 18 bases between them. The CDR3 DNA reads as TGTGCCAGCAGCTGGACACAGGGACTACCGGCCTACGAGCAGTACTTC. This sequence encodes CASSWTQGLPAYEQYF.

This clonotype showed up just a few times. The V and J genes are TRBV11-2 and TRBJ2-5, with D hard to call. CDR3 length: 14 amino acids. Germline V lookup: CDR1 SGHAT, CDR2 FQNNGV. With 3 bases removed from V and 0 bases from J, the gap between germline ends came to 8 bases. The DNA for the CDR3 is TGTGCCAGCAGCTTCACACCTCACCAAGAGACCCAGTACTTC. This sequence encodes CASSFTPHQETQYF.

The chain carries TRBV6-5 and TRBJ2-5; D call uncertain. The CDR3 contains 14 residues. The V gene's germline CDR1 is MNHEY and CDR2 SVGAGI. Trimming shortened V by 0 bases and J by 0 bases, and 5 bases separated the two germline ends. In DNA form, the CDR3 reads TGTGCCAGCAGTTACTCGGTAAACCAAGAGACCCAGTACTTC. Translation: CASSYSVNQETQYF.

This clonotype was observed a handful of times. V gene TRBV6-2 or TRBV6-3 combines with J gene TRBJ1-1; D unresolved. Trimming left V 5 bases short and J 3 bases short, with 7 bases between. The germline CDR1 and CDR2 sequences are MNHEY and SVGEGT. This CDR3 is built from 12 residues. The CDR3 DNA reads TGTGCCAGCAGTGGACGGGACACTGAAGCTTTCTTT. Protein sequence: CASSGRDTEAFF.